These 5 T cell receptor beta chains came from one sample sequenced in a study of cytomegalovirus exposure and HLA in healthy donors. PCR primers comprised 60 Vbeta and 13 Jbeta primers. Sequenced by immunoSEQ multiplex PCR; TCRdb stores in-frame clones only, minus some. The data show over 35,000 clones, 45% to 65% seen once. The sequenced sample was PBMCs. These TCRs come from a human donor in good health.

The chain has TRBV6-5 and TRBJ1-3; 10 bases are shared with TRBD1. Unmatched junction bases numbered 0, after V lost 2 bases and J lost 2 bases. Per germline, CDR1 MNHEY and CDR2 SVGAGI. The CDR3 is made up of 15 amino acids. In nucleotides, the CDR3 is TGTGCCAGCAGTTACGACAGGGGGCCTGGAAACACCATATATTTT. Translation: CASSYDRGPGNTIYF.

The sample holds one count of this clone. CDR3 sequence reads: CASSLNRGPFYEQYF. In DNA, the CDR3 is TGTGCCAGCAGCTTAAACAGGGGGCCGTTCTACGAGCAGTACTTC. The V call is TRBV7-9, the J call TRBJ2-7, with 9 bases that match TRBD1. With V trimmed by 2 bases and J by 3 bases, 5 bases remained unmatched. The CDR3 runs 15 residues. The V gene's germline CDR1 is SEHNR and CDR2 FQNEAQ (reference sequence).

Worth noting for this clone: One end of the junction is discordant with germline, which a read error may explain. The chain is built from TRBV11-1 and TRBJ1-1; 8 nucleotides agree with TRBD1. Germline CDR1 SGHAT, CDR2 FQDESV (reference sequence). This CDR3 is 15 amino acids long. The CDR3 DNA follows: TGTGCCAGCAGCATAGCCCCGCAGGGGGCGGCTGAAGCTTTCTTT. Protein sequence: CASSIAPQGAAEAFF.

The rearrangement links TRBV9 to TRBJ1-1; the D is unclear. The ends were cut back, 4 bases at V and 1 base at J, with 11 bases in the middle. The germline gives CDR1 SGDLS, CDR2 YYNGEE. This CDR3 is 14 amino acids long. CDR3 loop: CASSPREWNTEAFF. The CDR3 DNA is TGTGCCAGCAGCCCCCGGGAGTGGAACACTGAAGCTTTCTTT.

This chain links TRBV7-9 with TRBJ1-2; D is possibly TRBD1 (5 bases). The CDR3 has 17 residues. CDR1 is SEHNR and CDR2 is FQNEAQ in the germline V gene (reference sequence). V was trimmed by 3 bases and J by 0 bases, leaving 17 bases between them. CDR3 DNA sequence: TGTGCCAGCAGCTTTGCCAGGGCCCTCTTAGCTAACTATGGCTACACCTTC. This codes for CASSFARALLANYGYTF.